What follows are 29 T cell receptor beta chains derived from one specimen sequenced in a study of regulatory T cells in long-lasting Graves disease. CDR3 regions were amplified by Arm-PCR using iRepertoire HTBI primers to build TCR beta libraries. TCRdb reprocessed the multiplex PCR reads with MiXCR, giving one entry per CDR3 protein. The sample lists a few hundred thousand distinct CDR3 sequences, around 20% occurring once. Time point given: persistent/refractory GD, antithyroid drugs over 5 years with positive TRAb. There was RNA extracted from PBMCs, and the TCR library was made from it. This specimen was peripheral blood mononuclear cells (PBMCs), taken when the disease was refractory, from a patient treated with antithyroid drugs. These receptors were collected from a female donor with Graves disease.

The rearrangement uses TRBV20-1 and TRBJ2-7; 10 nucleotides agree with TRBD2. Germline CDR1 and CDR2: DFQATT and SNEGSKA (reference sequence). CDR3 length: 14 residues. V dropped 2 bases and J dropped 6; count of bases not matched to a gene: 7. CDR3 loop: CSARRLAGDREQYF. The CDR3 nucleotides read TGCAGTGCTAGAAGGCTAGCGGGAGACCGCGAGCAGTACTTC.

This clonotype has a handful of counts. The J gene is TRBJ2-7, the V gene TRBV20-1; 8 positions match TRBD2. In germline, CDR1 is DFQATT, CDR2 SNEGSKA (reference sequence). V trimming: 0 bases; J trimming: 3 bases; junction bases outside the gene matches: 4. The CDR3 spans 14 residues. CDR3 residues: CSARDASGHYEQYF. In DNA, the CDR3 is TGCAGTGCTAGAGATGCTAGCGGGCACTACGAGCAGTACTTC.

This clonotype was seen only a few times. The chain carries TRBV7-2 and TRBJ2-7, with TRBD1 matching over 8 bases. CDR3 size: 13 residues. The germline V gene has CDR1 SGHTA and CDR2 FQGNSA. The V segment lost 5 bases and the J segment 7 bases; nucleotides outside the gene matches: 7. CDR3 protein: CASSHDRGREQYF. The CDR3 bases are TGTGCCAGCAGCCATGACAGGGGAAGAGAGCAGTACTTC. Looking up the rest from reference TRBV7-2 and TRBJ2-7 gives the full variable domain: GAGVSQSPSNKVTEKGKDVELRCDPISGHTALYWYRQSLGQGLEFLIYFQGNSAPDKSGLPSDRFSAERTGGSVSTLTIQRTQQEDSAVYLCASSHDRGREQYFGPGTRLTVT.

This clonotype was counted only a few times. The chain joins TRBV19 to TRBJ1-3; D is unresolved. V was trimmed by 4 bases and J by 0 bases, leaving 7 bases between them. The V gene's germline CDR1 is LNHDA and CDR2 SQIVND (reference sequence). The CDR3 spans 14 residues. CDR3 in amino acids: CASSRRNSGNTIYF. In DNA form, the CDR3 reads TGTGCCAGTAGTAGGCGGAACTCTGGAAACACCATATATTTT.

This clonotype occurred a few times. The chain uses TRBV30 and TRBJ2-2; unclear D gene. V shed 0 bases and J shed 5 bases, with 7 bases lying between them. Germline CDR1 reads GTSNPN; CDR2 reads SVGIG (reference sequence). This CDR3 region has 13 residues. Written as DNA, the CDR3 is TGTGCCTGGAGTGTATTCGGGACCGGGGAGCTGTTTTTT. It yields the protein CAWSVFGTGELFF.

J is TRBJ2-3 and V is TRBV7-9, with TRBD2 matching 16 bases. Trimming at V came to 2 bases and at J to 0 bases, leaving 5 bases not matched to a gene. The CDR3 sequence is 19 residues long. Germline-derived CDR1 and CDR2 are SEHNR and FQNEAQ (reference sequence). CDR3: CASSLTGLAGGSSTDTQYF. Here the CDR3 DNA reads TGTGCCAGCAGCTTAACGGGACTAGCGGGAGGGTCTAGCACAGATACGCAGTATTTT. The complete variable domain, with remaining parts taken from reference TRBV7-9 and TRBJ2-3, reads DTGVSQNPRHKITKRGQNVTFRCDPISEHNRLYWYRQTLGQGPEFLTYFQNEAQLEKSRLLSDRFSAERPKGSFSTLEIQRTEQGDSAMYLCASSLTGLAGGSSTDTQYFGPGTRLTVL.

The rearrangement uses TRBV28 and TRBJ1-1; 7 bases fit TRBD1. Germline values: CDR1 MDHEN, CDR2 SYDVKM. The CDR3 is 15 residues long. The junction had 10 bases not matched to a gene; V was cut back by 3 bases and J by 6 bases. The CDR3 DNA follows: TGTGCCAGCAGTTTTTTACGCTGGCAGGGGGCTGAAGCTTTCTTT. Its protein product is CASSFLRWQGAEAFF.

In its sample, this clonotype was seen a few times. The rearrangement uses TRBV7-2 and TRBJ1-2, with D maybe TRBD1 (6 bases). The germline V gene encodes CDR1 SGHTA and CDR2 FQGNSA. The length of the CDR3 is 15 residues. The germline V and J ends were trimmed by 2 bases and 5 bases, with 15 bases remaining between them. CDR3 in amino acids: CASSLTGLPGYGYTF. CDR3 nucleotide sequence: TGTGCCAGCAGCTTAACAGGGCTCCCTGGGTATGGCTACACCTTC.

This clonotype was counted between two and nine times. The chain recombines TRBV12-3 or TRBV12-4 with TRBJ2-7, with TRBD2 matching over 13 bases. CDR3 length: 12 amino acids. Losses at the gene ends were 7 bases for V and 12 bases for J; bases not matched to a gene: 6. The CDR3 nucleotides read TGTGCCAGCACCTGGACTAGCGGGAGCGGGTACTTC. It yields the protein CASTWTSGSGYF.

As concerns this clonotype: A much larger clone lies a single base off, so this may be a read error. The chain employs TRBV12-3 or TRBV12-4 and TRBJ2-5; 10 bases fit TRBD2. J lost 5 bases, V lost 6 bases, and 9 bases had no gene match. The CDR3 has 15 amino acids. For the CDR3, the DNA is TGTGCCAGCAGCGAACCGGGACTAGCGAGGGAGACCCAGTACTTC. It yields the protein CASSEPGLARETQYF.

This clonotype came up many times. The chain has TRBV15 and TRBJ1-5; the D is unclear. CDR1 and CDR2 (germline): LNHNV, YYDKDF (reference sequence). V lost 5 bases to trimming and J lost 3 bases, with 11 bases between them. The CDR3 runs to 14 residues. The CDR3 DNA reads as TGTGCCACCAGCCCGGGCTCTATCAATCAGCCCCAGCATTTT. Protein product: CATSPGSINQPQHF.

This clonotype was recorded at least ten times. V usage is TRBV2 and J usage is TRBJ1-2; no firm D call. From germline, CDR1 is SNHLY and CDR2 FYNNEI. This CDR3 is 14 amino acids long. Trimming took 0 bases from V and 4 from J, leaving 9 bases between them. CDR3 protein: CASSEALRGYGYTF. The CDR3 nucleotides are TGTGCCAGCAGTGAAGCTCTAAGAGGCTATGGCTACACCTTC.

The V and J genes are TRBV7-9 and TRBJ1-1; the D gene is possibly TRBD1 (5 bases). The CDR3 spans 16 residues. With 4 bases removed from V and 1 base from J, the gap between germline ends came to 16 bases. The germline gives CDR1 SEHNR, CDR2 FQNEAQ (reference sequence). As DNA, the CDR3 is TGTGCCAGCAGCTCACCGCCGGGACGGGAGAACACTGAAGCTTTCTTT. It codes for CASSSPPGRENTEAFF.

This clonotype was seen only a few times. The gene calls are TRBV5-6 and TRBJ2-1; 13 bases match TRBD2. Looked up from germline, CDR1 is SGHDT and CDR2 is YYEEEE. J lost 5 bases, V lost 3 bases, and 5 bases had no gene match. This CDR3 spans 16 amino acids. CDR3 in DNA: TGTGCCAGCAGCTCAGCACTAGCGGGAGGGCACAATGAGCAGTTCTTC. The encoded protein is CASSSALAGGHNEQFF.

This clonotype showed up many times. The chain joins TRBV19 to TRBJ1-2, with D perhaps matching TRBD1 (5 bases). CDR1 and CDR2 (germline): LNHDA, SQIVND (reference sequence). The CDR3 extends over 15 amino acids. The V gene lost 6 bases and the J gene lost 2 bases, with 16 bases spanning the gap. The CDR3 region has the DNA TGTGCCAGTAGCCCCCAGACAGTAACAAACTATGGCTACACCTTC. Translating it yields CASSPQTVTNYGYTF. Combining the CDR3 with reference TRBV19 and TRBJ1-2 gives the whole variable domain DGGITQSPKYLFRKEGQNVTLSCEQNLNHDAMYWYRQDPGQGLRLIYYSQIVNDFQKGDIAEGYSVSREKKESFPLTVTSAQKNPTAFYLCASSPQTVTNYGYTFGSGTRLTVV.

CDR3 residues: CASGQGPGELFF. The CDR3 nucleotides are TGTGCCAGCGGGCAGGGGCCCGGGGAGCTGTTTTTT. This chain links TRBV6-2 or TRBV6-3 with TRBJ2-2; the D gene is possibly TRBD1 (6 bases). This CDR3 comprises 12 residues. The germline V gene encodes CDR1 MNHEY and CDR2 SVGEGT. Trimming pared 8 bases from V and 6 bases from J, leaving 10 bases between.

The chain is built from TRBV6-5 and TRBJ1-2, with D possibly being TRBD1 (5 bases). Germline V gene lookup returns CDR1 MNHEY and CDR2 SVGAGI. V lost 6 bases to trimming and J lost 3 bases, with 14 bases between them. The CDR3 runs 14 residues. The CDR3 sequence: CASSYGGTYYGYTF. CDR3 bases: TGTGCCAGCAGCTACGGGGGAACCTACTATGGCTACACCTTC.

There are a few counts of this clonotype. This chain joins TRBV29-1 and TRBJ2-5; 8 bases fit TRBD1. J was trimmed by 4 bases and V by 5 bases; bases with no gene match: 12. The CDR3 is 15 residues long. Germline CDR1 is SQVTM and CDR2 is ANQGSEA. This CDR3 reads CSVSTGGGLGETQYF. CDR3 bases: TGCAGCGTTTCCACAGGGGGTGGCCTCGGAGAGACCCAGTACTTC.

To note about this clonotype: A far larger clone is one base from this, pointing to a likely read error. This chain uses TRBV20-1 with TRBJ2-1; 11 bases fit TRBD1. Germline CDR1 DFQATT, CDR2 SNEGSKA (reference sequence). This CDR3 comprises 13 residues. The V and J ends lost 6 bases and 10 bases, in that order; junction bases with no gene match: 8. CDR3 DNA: TGCAGTGCCAGGGGACAGGGGGTTCTCGAGCAGTTCTTC. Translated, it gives CSARGQGVLEQFF.

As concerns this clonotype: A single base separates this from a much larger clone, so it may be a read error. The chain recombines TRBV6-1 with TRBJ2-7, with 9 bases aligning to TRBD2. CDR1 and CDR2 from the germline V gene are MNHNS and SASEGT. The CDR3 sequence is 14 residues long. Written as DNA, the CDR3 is TGTGCCAGCAGCAGACTAGCGGAGCACTACGAGCAGCACTTC. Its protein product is CASSRLAEHYEQHF.

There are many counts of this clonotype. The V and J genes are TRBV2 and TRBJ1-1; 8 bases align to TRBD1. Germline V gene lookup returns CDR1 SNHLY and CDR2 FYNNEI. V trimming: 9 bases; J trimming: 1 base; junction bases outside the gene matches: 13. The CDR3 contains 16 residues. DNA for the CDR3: TGTGCCAGACCCCTTCCCGGGACAGGTTCGAACACTGAAGCTTTCTTT. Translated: CARPLPGTGSNTEAFF.

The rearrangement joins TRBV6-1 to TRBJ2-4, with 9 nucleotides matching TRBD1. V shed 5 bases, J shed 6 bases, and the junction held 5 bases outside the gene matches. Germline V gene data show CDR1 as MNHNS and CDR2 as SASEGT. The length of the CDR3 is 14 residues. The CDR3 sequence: CASSPPGQGNIQYF. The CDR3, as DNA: TGTGCCAGCAGTCCCCCGGGACAGGGAAACATTCAGTACTTC.

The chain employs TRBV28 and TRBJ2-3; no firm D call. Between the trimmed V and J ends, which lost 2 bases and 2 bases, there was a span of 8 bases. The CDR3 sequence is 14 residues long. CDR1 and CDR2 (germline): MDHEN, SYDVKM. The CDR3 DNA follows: TGTGCCAGCAGTTTAAGAACAGTCACAGATACGCAGTATTTT. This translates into CASSLRTVTDTQYF.

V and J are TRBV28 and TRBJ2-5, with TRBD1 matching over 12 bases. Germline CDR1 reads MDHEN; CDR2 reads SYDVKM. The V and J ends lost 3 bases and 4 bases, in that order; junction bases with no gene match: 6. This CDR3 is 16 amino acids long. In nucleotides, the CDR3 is TGTGCCAGCAGTTTGGGGACAGGGGGCGCCTCAGAGACCCAGTACTTC. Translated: CASSLGTGGASETQYF.

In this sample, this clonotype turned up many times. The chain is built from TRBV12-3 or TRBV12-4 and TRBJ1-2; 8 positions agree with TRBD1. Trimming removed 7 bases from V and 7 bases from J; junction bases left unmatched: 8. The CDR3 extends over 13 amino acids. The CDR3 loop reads CASMVQGEVGYTF. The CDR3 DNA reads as TGTGCCAGCATGGTACAGGGGGAGGTTGGCTACACCTTC.

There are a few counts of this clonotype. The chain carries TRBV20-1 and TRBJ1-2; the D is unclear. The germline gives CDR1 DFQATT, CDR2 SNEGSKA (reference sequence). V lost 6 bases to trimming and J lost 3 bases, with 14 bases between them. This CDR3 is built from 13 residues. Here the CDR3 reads CSAKFASHYGYTF. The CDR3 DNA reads TGCAGTGCCAAATTCGCCAGCCACTATGGCTACACCTTC.

The CDR3 loop is CASSARQLVGYGYTF. CDR3 bases: TGTGCCAGCAGCGCCCGACAGCTAGTGGGCTATGGCTACACCTTC. The V gene is TRBV14, the J gene TRBJ1-2, with D possibly being TRBD1 (5 bases). Per germline, CDR1 SGHDN and CDR2 FVKESK. With 5 bases removed from V and 4 bases from J, the gap between germline ends came to 17 bases. This CDR3 region has 15 residues.

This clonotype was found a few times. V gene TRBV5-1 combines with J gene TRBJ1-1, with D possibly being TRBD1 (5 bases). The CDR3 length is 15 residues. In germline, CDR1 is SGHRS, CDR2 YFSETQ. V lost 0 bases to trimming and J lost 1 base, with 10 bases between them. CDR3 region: CASSLVGEGNTEAFF. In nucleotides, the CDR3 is TGCGCCAGCAGCTTGGTGGGGGAGGGGAACACTGAAGCTTTCTTT.

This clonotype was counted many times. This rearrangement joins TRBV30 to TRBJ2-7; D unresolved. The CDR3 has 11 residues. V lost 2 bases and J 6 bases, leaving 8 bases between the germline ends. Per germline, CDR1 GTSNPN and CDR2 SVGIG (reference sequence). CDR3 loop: CAWSHDREQYF. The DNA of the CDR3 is TGTGCCTGGAGTCACGATCGCGAGCAGTACTTC.